This is a list of T cell receptor beta chains from one sample in a study of tumor-infiltrating lymphocytes in localized non-small cell lung cancer. Clones were read by immunoSEQ multiplex PCR, and TCRdb kept only the in-frame ones, dropping some. There are 14,000 to 15,000 clones in the sample; 80% to 90% occur only once, and 2.5% to 3% lies in the top ten. The material sequenced was lung tumor tissue. Receptor source: a human donor with non-small cell lung cancer. Both conserved end residues are part of each CDR3. The D gene is left open where the match is weak. Clone size is not always given. Where it is, it says once, few, many or a class for expanded clones.

V gene: TRBV6-4
clone size: few
D gene: NA
J gene: TRBJ2-2
CDR3 protein: CASSDDHGAGELFF
CDR3 DNA: TGTGCCAGCAGTGACGATCATGGGGCCGGGGAGCTGTTTTTT

V gene: TRBV13
clone size: NA
D gene: NA
J gene: TRBJ1-1
CDR3 protein: CASSLSGPMNTEAFF
CDR3 DNA: TGTGCCAGCAGCTTATCAGGACCTATGAACACTGAAGCTTTCTTT

V gene: TRBV5-1
clone size: NA
D gene: NA
J gene: TRBJ2-7
CDR3 protein: CASSLGAGAPYEQYF
CDR3 DNA: TGCGCCAGCAGCTTAGGAGCGGGTGCCCCCTACGAGCAGTACTTC

V gene: TRBV5-1
clone size: NA
D gene: NA
J gene: TRBJ2-5
CDR3 protein: CASSQRTDEETQYF
CDR3 DNA: TGCGCCAGCAGCCAAAGGACAGACGAAGAGACCCAGTACTTC

V gene: TRBV10-2
clone size: few
D gene: NA
J gene: TRBJ2-7
CDR3 protein: CASSEPGGTYEQYF
CDR3 DNA: TGCGCCAGCAGTGAGCCTGGGGGAACCTACGAGCAGTACTTC

V gene: TRBV21-1
clone size: NA
D gene: NA
J gene: TRBJ2-3
CDR3 protein: CASSDSPAGYTQYF
CDR3 DNA: TGTGCCAGCAGCGATTCCCCCGCAGGGTATACGCAGTATTTT

V gene: TRBV9
clone size: NA
D gene: NA
J gene: TRBJ2-3
CDR3 protein: CASSVGDVKQYF
CDR3 DNA: TGTGCCAGCAGCGTAGGGGACGTGAAGCAGTATTTT

V gene: TRBV4-3
clone size: NA
D gene: NA
J gene: TRBJ2-7
CDR3 protein: CASSHRGSYEQYF
CDR3 DNA: TGCGCCAGCAGCCACCGAGGCTCCTACGAGCAGTACTTC

V gene: TRBV11-2
clone size: NA
D gene: TRBD1
J gene: TRBJ2-7
CDR3 protein: CASSPDRARYEQYF
CDR3 DNA: TGTGCCAGCAGCCCGGACAGGGCTAGGTACGAGCAGTACTTC

V gene: TRBV10-3
clone size: NA
D gene: TRBD1
J gene: TRBJ2-3
CDR3 protein: CAISVRQGETQYF
CDR3 DNA: TGTGCCATCAGTGTCCGACAGGGAGAGACGCAGTATTTT

V gene: TRBV4-1
clone size: NA
D gene: TRBD1
J gene: TRBJ1-2
CDR3 protein: CASSQGSTGGHGYTF
CDR3 DNA: TGCGCCAGCAGCCAAGGGTCGACAGGGGGCCATGGCTACACCTTC

V gene: TRBV5-1
clone size: NA
D gene: NA
J gene: TRBJ1-2
CDR3 protein: CASSGGFYGYTF
CDR3 DNA: TGCGCCAGCAGCGGAGGCTTCTATGGCTACACCTTC

V gene: TRBV9
clone size: NA
D gene: TRBD2
J gene: TRBJ2-1
CDR3 protein: CASSVGGLAISNEQFF
CDR3 DNA: TGTGCCAGCAGCGTAGGGGGACTAGCGATCTCGAATGAGCAGTTCTTC

V gene: TRBV5-1
clone size: once
D gene: NA
J gene: TRBJ2-4
CDR3 protein: CASSLGGQGTNIQYF
CDR3 DNA: TGCGCCAGCAGCTTAGGAGGGCAGGGGACAAACATTCAGTACTTC

V gene: TRBV5-6
clone size: NA
D gene: TRBD2
J gene: TRBJ2-7
CDR3 protein: CASSTGLAGVYEQYF
CDR3 DNA: TGTGCCAGCAGCACGGGACTAGCGGGAGTCTACGAGCAGTACTTC

V gene: TRBV30
clone size: NA
D gene: TRBD2
J gene: TRBJ2-5
CDR3 protein: CAWRPGGETQYF
CDR3 DNA: TGTGCCTGGAGACCGGGAGGCGAGACCCAGTACTTC

V gene: TRBV7-3
clone size: NA
D gene: NA
J gene: TRBJ2-6
CDR3 protein: CASSLRQAISGANVLTF
CDR3 DNA: TGTGCCAGCAGCTTAAGGCAGGCGATATCTGGGGCCAACGTCCTGACTTTC

V gene: TRBV6-5
clone size: NA
D gene: NA
J gene: TRBJ1-4
CDR3 protein: CASTEQDPANEKLFF
CDR3 DNA: TGTGCCAGCACGGAACAGGACCCGGCTAATGAAAAACTGTTTTTT

V gene: TRBV5-5
clone size: NA
D gene: NA
J gene: TRBJ2-1
CDR3 protein: CASSLASEHNEQFF
CDR3 DNA: TGTGCCAGCAGCTTGGCCAGCGAACACAATGAGCAGTTCTTC

V gene: TRBV10-3
clone size: NA
D gene: NA
J gene: TRBJ2-7
CDR3 protein: CAISTGRDSYEQYF
CDR3 DNA: TGTGCCATCAGCACCGGACGGGACTCCTACGAGCAGTACTTC

V gene: TRBV6-5
clone size: few
D gene: TRBD1
J gene: TRBJ1-1
CDR3 protein: CASSYRGHTEAFF
CDR3 DNA: TGTGCCAGCAGTTACAGGGGGCACACTGAAGCTTTCTTT

V gene: TRBV25-1
clone size: NA
D gene: NA
J gene: TRBJ2-1
CDR3 protein: CASSGDGTLDRVYNEQFF
CDR3 DNA: TGTGCCAGCAGTGGGGATGGGACATTGGATCGGGTATACAATGAGCAGTTCTTC

V gene: TRBV11-3
clone size: NA
D gene: NA
J gene: TRBJ1-5
CDR3 protein: CASSVSSNQPQHF
CDR3 DNA: TGTGCCAGCAGCGTAAGTAGCAATCAGCCCCAGCATTTT

V gene: TRBV5-4
clone size: NA
D gene: TRBD1
J gene: TRBJ1-4
CDR3 protein: CASSQSGGTYSEKLFF
CDR3 DNA: TGTGCCAGCAGCCAATCAGGGGGCACGTATTCTGAAAAACTGTTTTTT

V gene: TRBV7-3
clone size: NA
D gene: TRBD1
J gene: TRBJ1-2
CDR3 protein: CASSVTGSSGYTF
CDR3 DNA: TGTGCCAGCAGCGTGACAGGGTCCAGTGGCTACACCTTC

V gene: TRBV6-5
clone size: NA
D gene: TRBD1
J gene: TRBJ2-2
CDR3 protein: CASSWSRGRSTGELFF
CDR3 DNA: TGTGCCAGCAGTTGGTCCAGGGGGCGAAGTACCGGGGAGCTGTTTTTT